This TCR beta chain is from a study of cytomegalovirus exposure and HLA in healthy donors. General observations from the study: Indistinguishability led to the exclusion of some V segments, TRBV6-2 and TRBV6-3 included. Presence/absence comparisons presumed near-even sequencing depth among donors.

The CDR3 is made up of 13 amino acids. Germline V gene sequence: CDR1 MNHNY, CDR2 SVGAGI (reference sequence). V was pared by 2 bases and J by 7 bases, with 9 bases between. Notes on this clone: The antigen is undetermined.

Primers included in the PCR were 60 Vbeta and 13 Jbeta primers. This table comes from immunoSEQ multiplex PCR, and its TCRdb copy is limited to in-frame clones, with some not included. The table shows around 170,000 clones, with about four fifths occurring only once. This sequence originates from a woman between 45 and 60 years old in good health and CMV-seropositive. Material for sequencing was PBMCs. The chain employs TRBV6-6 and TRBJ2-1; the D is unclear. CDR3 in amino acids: CASSYPGRNEQFF. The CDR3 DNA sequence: TGTGCCAGCAGTTACCCGGGTCGGAATGAGCAGTTCTTC.